A selection of T cell receptor beta chains follows, all from one sample in a study of blood T cell repertoires in COVID-19. TCRdb keeps only in-frame clones here, not all; method: immunoSEQ multiplex PCR. The profile shows 50,000 to 65,000 clones, about 91% of them singletons. Material for sequencing was peripheral blood. Source of these receptors: a man aged 55-75 years with active COVID-19. Each CDR3 is given with its conserved first and last residue. The D gene is left open where the match is weak. Only some rows state a clone size, as once, few, many or a class for expanded clones.

>TRBD2|.|TRBJ2-7|TRBV4-2
TGTGCCAGCAGCCAAGAAGGGACTAGCGGCTACGAGCAGTACTTC
CASSQEGTSGYEQYF
>.|.|TRBJ1-3|TRBV24-1
TGTGCCACCACTCCGGGTACTGGAAACACCATATATTTT
CATTPGTGNTIYF
>TRBD1|.|TRBJ2-1|TRBV4-3
TGCGCCAGCAGCCAAGCCCGGGACAGCTACAATGAGCAGTTCTTC
CASSQARDSYNEQFF
>.|.|TRBJ2-1|TRBV4-3
TGCGCCAGCAGCCAAGGGGGGGAGCTGAACAATGAGCAGTTCTTC
CASSQGGELNNEQFF
>TRBD1|.|TRBJ2-7|TRBV28
TGTGCCAGCAGTCTCGATCGGGACAGCTCCTACGAGCAGTACTTC
CASSLDRDSSYEQYF
>TRBD2|.|TRBJ2-2|TRBV18
TGTGCCAGCTCACCGAGGACTAGCCTTTGGAACACCGGGGAGCTGTTTTTT
CASSPRTSLWNTGELFF
>TRBD1|.|TRBJ1-5|TRBV7-4
TGTGCCAGCAGCTCCCTTGGGCACAGGGGGCCGAGACAACAATCAGCCCCAGCATTT
CASSSLGHRGPRQQSAPAF
>TRBD1|.|TRBJ2-1|TRBV23-1
TGCGCCAGCAGTCAATCTTCCGGGACAGAATACAATGAGCAGTTCTTC
CASSQSSGTEYNEQFF
>.|once|TRBJ1-2|TRBV28
TGTGCCAGCGGTGCAGGGGACTATGGCTACACCTTC
CASGAGDYGYTF
>TRBD2|.|TRBJ2-2|TRBV9
TGTGCCAGCAGCGTAGAGGCGGGAGTTTACACCGGGGAGCTGTTTTTT
CASSVEAGVYTGELFF
>.|once|TRBJ2-5|TRBV15
TGTGCCACCAGCAGACTCCAGCGGGAGACCCAGTACTTC
CATSRLQRETQYF
>TRBD2|.|TRBJ2-3|TRBV5-1
TGCGCCAGCAGCTTGGGACTAGCGGGAGCAGATACGCAGTATTTT
CASSLGLAGADTQYF
>.|.|TRBJ2-5|TRBV7-3
TGTGCCAGCAGCCCCCCCCGGACTGGCCTAAGGGAGACCCAGTACTTC
CASSPPRTGLRETQYF
>TRBD1|.|TRBJ2-7|TRBV7-3
TGTGCCAGCAGCGAGGGACAGGGGGCGGGCGAGCAGTACTTC
CASSEGQGAGEQYF
>.|.|TRBJ1-6|TRBV9
TGTGCCAGCAGCGTAGAAGCCTCCTATAATTCACCCCTCCACTTT
CASSVEASYNSPLHF